What follows are 14 T cell receptor beta chains derived from one specimen sequenced in a study of blood T cell repertoires in COVID-19. The method was immunoSEQ multiplex PCR; TCRdb's version includes in-frame clones alone and lacks a portion of them. The repertoire holds around 50,000 clones, with about 89% as singletons. Sequenced sample: peripheral blood. The receptors stem from an older man with active COVID-19.

The rearrangement uses TRBV2 and TRBJ2-7; D might be TRBD2 (7 bases). The CDR3 is 12 residues long. CDR1 SNHLY and CDR2 FYNNEI come from the germline V gene. V dropped 9 bases and J dropped 6 bases, with 15 bases sitting between them. The CDR3: CASTRGPVEQYF. The CDR3 nucleotides read TGTGCCAGTACGCGGGGGCCGGTCGAGCAGTACTTC.

J is TRBJ1-6 and V is TRBV6-6; D is perhaps TRBD1 (6 bases). CDR3 length: 14 residues. The ends were cut back, 6 bases at V and 10 bases at J, with 16 bases in the middle. The germline CDR1 and CDR2 sequences are MNHNY and SVGAGI (reference sequence). The CDR3 DNA reads TGTGCCAGCAGCTTACAGGGAATTAAATCACCCCTCCACTTT. It translates to CASSLQGIKSPLHF.

The chain uses TRBV6-5 and TRBJ1-2; TRBD1 matches 7 bases. Germline V CDR1 and CDR2: MNHEY, SVGAGI. V lost 0 bases to trimming and J lost 8 bases; unmatched junction nucleotides: 6. The CDR3 extends over 14 amino acids. CDR3 bases: TGTGCCAGCAGTTACTCTGGGACAGTGGGAGGCTACACCTTC. This sequence encodes CASSYSGTVGGYTF.

The CDR3: CASSPDFYEQYF. CDR3 DNA sequence: TGTGCCAGCAGCCCAGACTTCTACGAGCAGTACTTC. The chain is built from TRBV11-2 and TRBJ2-7; D gene ambiguous. The CDR3 loop spans 12 amino acids. V was clipped by 5 bases and J by 3 bases, with 8 bases between them. From germline, CDR1 is SGHAT and CDR2 FQNNGV. The full variable domain, its missing parts supplied by reference TRBV11-2 and TRBJ2-7, is EAGVAQSPRYKIIEKRQSVAFWCNPISGHATLYWYQQILGQGPKLLIQFQNNGVVDDSQLPKDRFSAERLKGVDSTLKIQPAKLEDSAVYLCASSPDFYEQYFGPGTRLTVT.

V usage is TRBV18 and J usage is TRBJ1-1; D gene unclear. Trimming took off 1 base at V and 4 bases at J, with 7 bases between the two ends. The CDR3 extends over 13 amino acids. Germline assignment: CDR1 KGHSH and CDR2 LQKENI. CDR3 loop: CASSPRAFTEAFF. In DNA, the CDR3 is TGTGCCAGCTCACCACGGGCATTCACTGAAGCTTTCTTT.

This chain uses TRBV10-3 with TRBJ2-1, with 14 bases fitting TRBD2. CDR1 and CDR2 from the germline V gene are ENHRY and SYGVKD. This CDR3 is built from 15 residues. V trimming: 7 bases; J trimming: 8 bases; junction bases outside the gene matches: 7. The CDR3 loop reads CAIMTSGGAGDEQFF. CDR3 nucleotide sequence: TGTGCCATCATGACTAGCGGGGGGGCTGGTGATGAGCAGTTCTTC.

V and J are TRBV19 and TRBJ1-1; D might be TRBD1 (6 bases). CDR1 and CDR2 (germline): LNHDA, SQIVND (reference sequence). CDR3 length equals 13 residues. V was trimmed by 3 bases and J by 7 bases, leaving 12 bases between them. CDR3 sequence reads: CASSINRVGEAFF. The CDR3, as DNA: TGTGCCAGTAGTATTAACAGGGTCGGTGAAGCTTTCTTT.

The chain couples TRBV7-2 to TRBJ2-7; 12 nucleotides align to TRBD2. Germline trimming cut 4 bases from V and 4 bases from J; bases unmatched to any gene: 8. The CDR3 is made up of 16 amino acids. Germline V gene lookup returns CDR1 SGHTA and CDR2 FQGNSA. The CDR3 loop reads CASSSRLAGASYEQYF. The DNA for the CDR3 is TGTGCCAGCAGCTCTCGACTAGCGGGGGCCTCGTACGAGCAGTACTTC. The variable domain in full, completed from reference TRBV7-2 and TRBJ2-7, reads GAGVSQSPSNKVTEKGKDVELRCDPISGHTALYWYRQSLGQGLEFLIYFQGNSAPDKSGLPSDRFSAERTGGSVSTLTIQRTQQEDSAVYLCASSSRLAGASYEQYFGPGTRLTVT.

The CDR3 nucleotides are TGTGCCAGCAGCCGAATGACAGTCGCCTACGAGCAGTACTTC. It translates to CASSRMTVAYEQYF. The genes are TRBV5-8 and TRBJ2-7; D possibly corresponds to TRBD1 (5 bases). From germline, CDR1 is SGHTS and CDR2 YDEGEE. The CDR3 extends over 14 amino acids. Between the trimmed V and J ends, which lost 4 bases and 2 bases, there was a span of 13 bases.

This clone was seen a few times. J is TRBJ2-7 and V is TRBV5-1; 9 bases are shared with TRBD1. The CDR3 spans 15 residues. Trimming at V came to 1 base and at J to 1 base, leaving 3 bases not matched to a gene. Germline-derived CDR1 and CDR2 are SGHRS and YFSETQ. The CDR3 sequence: CASSLRQGVSYEQYF. Here the CDR3 DNA reads TGCGCCAGCAGCTTGCGACAGGGGGTTTCCTACGAGCAGTACTTC.

The rearrangement joins TRBV7-2 to TRBJ1-2, with TRBD1 identical over 9 bases. J was trimmed by 3 bases and V by 5 bases; bases with no gene match: 7. The CDR3 totals 15 residues. The germline CDR1 and CDR2 sequences are SGHTA and FQGNSA. This CDR3 is CASSAGQGRYYGYTF. In DNA form, the CDR3 reads TGTGCCAGCAGCGCCGGACAGGGGCGGTACTATGGCTACACCTTC.

The chain employs TRBV6-5 and TRBJ1-2; 8 bases fit TRBD1. CDR3 size: 14 residues. Germline V gene data show CDR1 as MNHEY and CDR2 as SVGAGI. With 7 bases clipped from V and 4 bases from J, the junction kept 8 bases outside the gene matches. The chain's CDR3 is CASTSTTGVYGYTF. CDR3 sequence (DNA): TGTGCCAGCACCTCCACGACAGGGGTCTATGGCTACACCTTC.

As DNA, the CDR3 is TGTGCCAGCAAAGGCAGCGGCCTAAATGGGCCCCAGCATTTT. This sequence encodes CASKGSGLNGPQHF. This chain joins TRBV2 and TRBJ1-5; D uncertain. The CDR3 is made up of 14 amino acids. Germline lookup yields CDR1 SNHLY and CDR2 FYNNEI. V lost 7 bases, J lost 9 bases, and 19 bases lay in between.

This sequence joins TRBV4-2 and TRBJ2-7; D is unclear. Germline V gene lookup returns CDR1 LGHNA and CDR2 YNFKEQ. This CDR3 is built from 13 residues. Trimming cost V 4 bases and J 4 bases, with 11 bases left between them. The CDR3 DNA reads as TGTGCCAGCAGCCCGGATACACAGTACGAGCAGTACTTC. Its translation is CASSPDTQYEQYF.